The clone carrying this T cell receptor (beta chain) was detected ten times or more. The antigen is unknown. Using RNA template, CDR3s of TCR alpha and beta were amplified with iRepertoire arm-PCR. MiXCR was run by TCRdb on the multiplex PCR reads, yielding one entry per CDR3 protein. The table has around 390,000 distinct CDR3 sequences, 41% seen once. V was shortened by 5 bases and J by 0 bases, with 13 bases between the two germline ends. The CDR3 consists of 15 residues. CDR1 is MDHEN and CDR2 is SYDVKM in the germline V gene. This entry comes from a study of glioma-infiltrating T cells. Study at large: WHO grade II oligodendrogliomas or astrocytomas, plus non-recurrent WHO grade IV glioblastomas, were sampled. Glioma patients had dexamethasone for six or fewer days before surgery.

Findings and caveats of the study: Non-neoplastic patients had below-expected tissue-blood divergence, while all gliomas exceeded expectation.

The chain uses TRBV28 and TRBJ1-1, with D perhaps matching TRBD1 (5 bases). The sequenced sample was glioma tissue, nonneoplastic brain tissue, or PBMCs (not recorded which). This TCR was sampled from a human donor with low-grade glioma or glioblastoma, undergoing nonglioma brain surgery, or in good health (not recorded which). The CDR3 DNA reads TGTGCCAGCAGTACCCCGGGACGGATGAACACTGAAGCTTTCTTT. Translated: CASSTPGRMNTEAFF.